Reported below is one T cell receptor (beta chain). The antigen is not known. Full-length variable regions came from constant-region reverse primers plus semi-nested Nested Universal Primer A PCR. Via MiXCR, TCRdb re-called the 5' RACE reads, giving one row per CDR3 protein. Of 35,000 to 45,000 distinct CDR3 sequences in the sample, more than 20% were seen once. Tregs were sorted as CD4+CD25+CD127-/low cells. Trimming took off 6 bases at V and 0 bases at J, with 12 bases between the two ends. Germline assignment: CDR1 SEHNR and CDR2 FQNEAQ (reference sequence). The CDR3 is 14 amino acids. Findings and caveats of the study: The TCR gene usage of tumor memory CD4+ T cells clustered together with blood and lymph node memory CD4+ cells and with lymph node naive CD4+ cells. Tumor-infiltrating Treg TCR alpha and beta sequences overlapped most with tumor naive CD4+ T cells, then blood naive.

The V and J genes are TRBV7-9 and TRBJ2-7; possibly TRBD1 or TRBD2 for D (6 bases each). This clonotype was sampled from a female donor with breast cancer. The specimen sequenced was Tregs sorted from a lymph node. For the CDR3, the DNA is TGTGCCAGCAGTAAACAGGGAGGCTCCTACGAGCAGTACTTC. Amino acid sequence: CASSKQGGSYEQYF.